These 23 T cell receptor beta chains came from one sample sequenced in a study of cytomegalovirus exposure and HLA in healthy donors. The PCR made use of 60 Vbeta and 13 Jbeta primers. Using immunoSEQ multiplex PCR, the repertoire was profiled, and TCRdb retains in-frame clones only, with some absent. Of about 130,000 clones in the sample, around 82% were seen once. The sample comprised PBMCs. These receptors all come from a man in his fifties in good health and CMV-seronegative.

The CDR3 sequence: CASSFSGTLNEKLFF. The DNA for the CDR3 is TGCGCCAGCAGCTTCTCTGGGACACTGAATGAAAAACTGTTTTTT. The gene calls are TRBV5-1 and TRBJ1-4; a weak D match, TRBD1 (6 bases). This CDR3 has 15 residues. In germline, CDR1 is SGHRS, CDR2 YFSETQ. Trimming left V 2 bases short and J 5 bases short, with 13 bases between.

The rearrangement links TRBV5-1 to TRBJ2-2, with 12 bases lining up with TRBD2. In germline, CDR1 is SGHRS, CDR2 YFSETQ. This CDR3 contains 16 residues. Losses at the gene ends were 4 bases for V and 6 bases for J; bases not matched to a gene: 7. The CDR3 loop reads CASSARLAGEAGELFF. CDR3 nucleotide sequence: TGCGCCAGCAGCGCCCGACTAGCGGGAGAGGCCGGGGAGCTGTTTTTT.

The gene calls are TRBV2 and TRBJ2-2, with D unresolved. Per the germline V gene, CDR1 is SNHLY and CDR2 is FYNNEI. The CDR3 consists of 13 residues. V lost 4 bases, J lost 5 bases, and 8 bases lay in between. CDR3 protein: CASSGSRTGELFF. The CDR3 nucleotides are TGTGCCAGCAGTGGGTCGAGGACCGGGGAGCTGTTTTTT.

The chain couples TRBV5-1 to TRBJ2-3; TRBD2 matches 12 bases. This CDR3 is 16 amino acids long. V lost 4 bases, J lost 4 bases, and 7 bases stayed unmatched. Germline-derived CDR1 and CDR2 are SGHRS and YFSETQ. The CDR3 spells CASSTATSGSPDTQYF. CDR3 sequence (DNA): TGCGCCAGCAGCACCGCGACTAGCGGGAGCCCAGATACGCAGTATTTT. Based on the CDR3 plus reference TRBV5-1 and TRBJ2-3, the full variable domain is KAGVTQTPRYLIKTRGQQVTLSCSPISGHRSVSWYQQTPGQGLQFLFEYFSETQRNKGNFPGRFSGRQFSNSRSEMNVSTLELGDSALYLCASSTATSGSPDTQYFGPGTRLTVL.

CDR3 DNA: TGTGCCAGCAGTTTAGCGGGAGAGTTCCCAGATACGCAGTATTTT. Protein: CASSLAGEFPDTQYF. This rearrangement joins TRBV28 to TRBJ2-3, with 7 nucleotides matching TRBD2. From germline, CDR1 is MDHEN and CDR2 SYDVKM. The CDR3 covers 15 residues. V gave up 2 bases and J gave up 4 bases; unmatched junction bases: 6.

This chain uses TRBV7-8 with TRBJ2-7; 8 bases line up with TRBD1. The length of the CDR3 is 15 residues. The ends lost 5 bases at V and 4 bases at J; junction bases unmatched: 10. Germline loops: CDR1 SGHVS, CDR2 FQNEAQ. CDR3 amino acids: CASSRSAGGSYEQYF. As DNA, the CDR3 is TGTGCCAGCAGCCGGTCGGCAGGGGGCTCTTACGAGCAGTACTTC.

This rearrangement joins TRBV5-6 to TRBJ2-7, with D maybe TRBD1 (5 bases). V dropped 0 bases and J dropped 3 bases, with 13 bases sitting between them. Germline CDR1 reads SGHDT; CDR2 reads YYEEEE. CDR3 length equals 15 residues. The CDR3 DNA follows: TGTGCCAGCAGCTTGGCCCAGGGTGGGCGCTACGAGCAGTACTTC. It encodes CASSLAQGGRYEQYF.

The chain links TRBV10-1 to TRBJ2-3, with D tentatively TRBD2 (7 bases). Germline CDR1 and CDR2: WNHNN and SYGVQD (reference sequence). The CDR3 is made up of 15 amino acids. V lost 3 bases to trimming and J lost 1 base, with 11 bases between them. As DNA, the CDR3 is TGCGCCAGCAGTGAAGGGGGGGCTGGCACAGATACGCAGTATTTT. It yields the protein CASSEGGAGTDTQYF.

The chain is built from TRBV6-5 and TRBJ2-7, with TRBD1 as a possible D gene (6 bases). V lost 5 bases and J lost 4, with 9 bases in between. The V gene's germline CDR1 is MNHEY and CDR2 SVGAGI. This CDR3 contains 12 residues. This CDR3 reads CASSNREYEQYF. The CDR3 DNA reads as TGTGCCAGCAGTAACAGGGAATACGAGCAGTACTTC.

The V call is TRBV11-2, the J call TRBJ1-2, with 11 bases matching TRBD1. This CDR3 spans 14 amino acids. V lost 5 bases and J lost 8; bases outside the gene matches: 7. The germline gives CDR1 SGHAT, CDR2 FQNNGV. The CDR3 region has the DNA TGTGCCAGCAGCCCCGGACAGGGGGCTTGGGGCTACACCTTC. It translates to CASSPGQGAWGYTF.

V gene TRBV7-9 combines with J gene TRBJ1-2; D is possibly TRBD1 (6 bases). Trimming left V 5 bases short and J 4 bases short, with 14 bases between. CDR1 is SEHNR, CDR2 FQNEAQ, per germline (reference sequence). The CDR3 has 14 residues. DNA for the CDR3: TGTGCCAGCAGCCCCCCCGGGACATTCTATGGCTACACCTTC. This sequence encodes CASSPPGTFYGYTF.

In DNA form, the CDR3 reads TGTGCCAGCAGCCAGACTAGCAGGGTACCAGATACGCAGTATTTT. This translates into CASSQTSRVPDTQYF. The V gene is TRBV14, the J gene TRBJ2-3, with 7 positions matching TRBD2. After removal of 3 bases from V and 4 bases from J, the junction contained 7 bases not matched to a gene. This CDR3 is built from 15 residues. The germline V gene has CDR1 SGHDN and CDR2 FVKESK.

This clone was observed once. The gene calls are TRBV6-6 and TRBJ1-5; D is unclear. The length of the CDR3 is 15 residues. In germline, CDR1 is MNHNY, CDR2 SVGAGI (reference sequence). Trimming pared 7 bases from V and 3 bases from J, leaving 16 bases between. In nucleotides, the CDR3 is TGTGCCAGCACCCCCCGGGGTGGAAACAATCAGCCCCAGCATTTT. Translating it yields CASTPRGGNNQPQHF.

This chain uses TRBV27 with TRBJ2-7; the match to TRBD2 covers 15 bases. CDR1 and CDR2 (germline): MNHEY, SMNVEV (reference sequence). V was clipped by 5 bases and J by 5 bases; unmatched bases: 16. This CDR3 spans 19 amino acids. CDR3 DNA sequence: TGTGCCAGCAGTAAAAGGGGACTAGCGGGAGGAGATTGGGCTAACGAGCAGTACTTC. Protein product: CASSKRGLAGGDWANEQYF.

The CDR3 sequence is CAWSVQGAIYGYTF. The CDR3 DNA reads as TGTGCCTGGAGTGTTCAGGGGGCAATCTATGGCTACACCTTC. The gene calls are TRBV30 and TRBJ1-2; 8 nucleotides align to TRBD1. Germline V gives CDR1 GTSNPN, CDR2 SVGIG (reference sequence). The ends lost 0 bases at V and 4 bases at J; junction bases unmatched: 4. The CDR3 loop spans 14 amino acids.

The chain links TRBV5-4 to TRBJ1-1; D gene unclear. This CDR3 region has 16 residues. Between the trimmed V and J ends, which lost 1 base and 0 bases, there was a span of 13 bases. Germline lookup yields CDR1 SGHNT and CDR2 YYREEE (reference sequence). The CDR3 DNA sequence: TGTGCCAGCAGCTTGTACGGAGGGATGATGAACACTGAAGCTTTCTTT. Protein sequence: CASSLYGGMMNTEAFF.

This clone came up a few times. The rearrangement links TRBV21-1 to TRBJ2-1; the tabulated D call, TRBD2, remains unverified against the DNA. TRBV21-1 is listed as a pseudogene. CDR3 length: 17 amino acids. As DNA, the CDR3 is TGTGCCAGCAGCCTCCGGCGGGGACTAGCGGCGTACAATGAGCAGTTCTTC. Amino acids: CASSLRRGLAAYNEQFF.

The chain joins TRBV7-9 to TRBJ2-1; possible D gene TRBD1, 6 bases. Trimming shortened V by 4 bases and J by 3 bases, and 16 bases separated the two germline ends. CDR1 and CDR2 (germline): SEHNR, FQNEAQ (reference sequence). CDR3 length: 16 residues. This CDR3 is CASSWGDRTNYNEQFF. CDR3 nucleotide sequence: TGTGCCAGCAGCTGGGGAGACAGGACCAACTACAATGAGCAGTTCTTC. Together with reference TRBV7-9 and TRBJ2-1, the CDR3 gives the full variable domain: DTGVSQNPRHKITKRGQNVTFRCDPISEHNRLYWYRQTLGQGPEFLTYFQNEAQLEKSRLLSDRFSAERPKGSFSTLEIQRTEQGDSAMYLCASSWGDRTNYNEQFFGPGTRLTVL.

The genes are TRBV18 and TRBJ1-5; 10 bases are a match to TRBD1. The CDR3 sequence is 17 residues long. Germline CDR1 KGHSH, CDR2 LQKENI. Germline trimming cut 2 bases from V and 1 base from J; bases unmatched to any gene: 5. The chain's CDR3 is CASSPWDRGSSNQPQHF. The CDR3 bases are TGTGCCAGCTCACCATGGGACAGGGGTTCCAGCAATCAGCCCCAGCATTTT. Based on the CDR3 plus reference TRBV18 and TRBJ1-5, the full variable domain is NAGVMQNPRHLVRRRGQEARLRCSPMKGHSHVYWYRQLPEEGLKFMVYLQKENIIDESGMPKERFSAEFPKEGPSILRIQQVVRGDSAAYFCASSPWDRGSSNQPQHFGDGTRLSIL.

V is TRBV29-1 and J is TRBJ1-5, with D possibly being TRBD1 (6 bases). There are 14 residues in the CDR3. Deletions cut 7 bases from V and 2 bases from J, with 15 bases between. Germline loops: CDR1 SQVTM, CDR2 ANQGSEA. DNA for the CDR3: TGCAGCGCCGTAACAGGGTTAGGCAATCAGCCCCAGCATTTT. This translates into CSAVTGLGNQPQHF. Combining the CDR3 with reference TRBV29-1 and TRBJ1-5 gives the whole variable domain SAVISQKPSRDICQRGTSLTIQCQVDSQVTMMFWYRQQPGQSLTLIATANQGSEATYESGFVIDKFPISRPNLTFSTLTVSNMSPEDSSIYLCSAVTGLGNQPQHFGDGTRLSIL.

The sample holds a few counts of this clone. The V call is TRBV5-1, the J call TRBJ2-5; possible D gene TRBD2, 7 bases. The germline CDR1 and CDR2 sequences are SGHRS and YFSETQ. V gave up 0 bases and J gave up 2 bases, with 17 bases separating them. The CDR3 spans 17 residues. CDR3 DNA sequence: TGCGCCAGCAGCTTGGAGGTTGGGGGGGGGCCTCAAGAGACCCAGTACTTC. It codes for CASSLEVGGGPQETQYF.

V usage is TRBV7-8 and J usage is TRBJ2-7, with 10 bases aligning to TRBD1. CDR1 is SGHVS and CDR2 is FQNEAQ in the germline V gene. Unmatched junction bases numbered 8, after V lost 5 bases and J lost 4 bases. There are 15 residues in the CDR3. CDR3 DNA: TGTGCCAGCAGCCCAAAGACAGGGGGCTATTACGAGCAGTACTTC. Its protein is CASSPKTGGYYEQYF.

J is TRBJ1-2 and V is TRBV29-1, with 7 bases identical to TRBD1. V lost 3 bases to trimming and J lost 6 bases; unmatched junction nucleotides: 7. The CDR3 totals 13 residues. In germline, CDR1 is SQVTM, CDR2 ANQGSEA. The chain's CDR3 is CSVDADRAHGYTF. DNA for the CDR3: TGCAGCGTTGATGCTGACAGGGCGCATGGCTACACCTTC.